This is a list of T cell receptor beta chains from one sample in a study of response to subunit inactivated influenza vaccine. TCRdb analysed the RT-PCR reads with MiXCR anew, one entry per CDR3 protein. The sample comprises hundreds of thousands of distinct CDR3 sequences, approximately 16% of which are singletons, and roughly 3.1% rests with the top ten. Source: CD4+ T cells sorted from PBMCs, taken 23 to 25 months after vaccination. Every receptor here comes from a man aged 45-69 years who received an inactivated influenza vaccine. The CDR3 runs from the conserved cysteine through the conserved F or W. The order of the fields is J gene, V gene, D gene, clone size, CDR3 DNA, CDR3 protein. A D gene is named only where the DNA matches it firmly. For some rows the clone size is stated as once, few or many, or as a class when expanded; others skip it.

J gene: TRBJ2-3
V gene: TRBV27
D gene: TRBD2
clone size: few
CDR3 DNA: TGTGCCAGCAGTTATGCTAGCGGGCGTACAGATACGCAGTATTTT
CDR3 protein: CASSYASGRTDTQYF

J gene: TRBJ2-1
V gene: TRBV6-2/TRBV6-3
D gene: .
clone size: few
CDR3 DNA: TGTGCCAGCAGTTCGGGAGTCACCTACAATGAGCAGTTCTTC
CDR3 protein: CASSSGVTYNEQFF

J gene: TRBJ1-1
V gene: TRBV29-1
D gene: .
clone size: few
CDR3 DNA: TGCAGCGTTGAAGGGGCAGGGGTGGTGACTGAAGCTTTCTTT
CDR3 protein: CSVEGAGVVTEAFF

J gene: TRBJ2-3
V gene: TRBV20-1
D gene: TRBD2
clone size: .
CDR3 DNA: TGCAGTCCCACCACTAGCGGGGCATACACAGATACGCAGTATTTT
CDR3 protein: CSPTTSGAYTDTQYF

J gene: TRBJ1-2
V gene: TRBV7-2
D gene: TRBD1
clone size: .
CDR3 DNA: TGTGCCAGCGGACCAGGGGGCGCAAAATATGGCTACACCTTC
CDR3 protein: CASGPGGAKYGYTF

J gene: TRBJ1-3
V gene: TRBV10-3
D gene: .
clone size: .
CDR3 DNA: TGTGCCATCAGGGGAAGCTCTGGAAACACCATATATTTT
CDR3 protein: CAIRGSSGNTIYF

J gene: TRBJ2-7
V gene: TRBV4-1
D gene: .
clone size: .
CDR3 DNA: TGCGCCAGCAGCCGGGGGGACGGGCTCTACGAGCAGTACTTC
CDR3 protein: CASSRGDGLYEQYF

J gene: TRBJ2-7
V gene: TRBV20-1
D gene: .
clone size: few
CDR3 DNA: TGCAGTGCTAGAGTAGAAAGGACCAACTCAAAGGAGCAGTACTTC
CDR3 protein: CSARVERTNSKEQYF

J gene: TRBJ2-5
V gene: TRBV7-8
D gene: TRBD1
clone size: .
CDR3 DNA: TGTGCCAGCAGCCCTGCCGGGACAGGAAGCCAAGAGACCCAGTACTTC
CDR3 protein: CASSPAGTGSQETQYF

J gene: TRBJ2-3
V gene: TRBV7-2
D gene: .
clone size: .
CDR3 DNA: TGTGCCAGCAGCTTAGACAGGAGCGCCACAGATACGCAGTATTTT
CDR3 protein: CASSLDRSATDTQYF

J gene: TRBJ1-4
V gene: TRBV3-2
D gene: .
clone size: .
CDR3 DNA: TGTGCCAGCGGCCAAGAAAAACTGTTTTTT
CDR3 protein: CASGQEKLFF

J gene: TRBJ2-3
V gene: TRBV7-2
D gene: TRBD2
clone size: few
CDR3 DNA: TGTGCCAGCAGCTCTCTCTCTAGCGGGTCCCGTTATTTT
CDR3 protein: CASSSLSSGSRYF

J gene: TRBJ2-7
V gene: TRBV4-2
D gene: .
clone size: few
CDR3 DNA: TGTGCCAGCAGCCAAGAAAAGGTTCTGGGATACGAGCAGTACTTC
CDR3 protein: CASSQEKVLGYEQYF

J gene: TRBJ2-3
V gene: TRBV11-2
D gene: .
clone size: .
CDR3 DNA: TGTGCCAGCAGCTTAGAGGTCCGCCCTAGCACAGATACGCAGTATTTT
CDR3 protein: CASSLEVRPSTDTQYF

J gene: TRBJ2-1
V gene: TRBV10-3
D gene: TRBD1
clone size: few
CDR3 DNA: TGTGCCATCAGTGAGTCGCAGGGGGCGAGGTACAATGAGCAGTTCTTC
CDR3 protein: CAISESQGARYNEQFF

J gene: TRBJ1-2
V gene: TRBV24-1
D gene: .
clone size: few
CDR3 DNA: TGTGCCACCAGTGACCCCCGACCGGATTCCTATGGCTACACCTTC
CDR3 protein: CATSDPRPDSYGYTF

J gene: TRBJ2-2
V gene: TRBV9
D gene: .
clone size: few
CDR3 DNA: TGTGCCAGCAGCGTAGGAGTGGACACCGGGGAGCTGTTTTTT
CDR3 protein: CASSVGVDTGELFF

J gene: TRBJ2-4
V gene: TRBV20-1
D gene: TRBD1
clone size: few
CDR3 DNA: TGCAGTGCTACCCCGACAGGGATTAACATTCAGTACTTC
CDR3 protein: CSATPTGINIQYF

J gene: TRBJ2-5
V gene: TRBV12-3/TRBV12-4
D gene: TRBD1
clone size: .
CDR3 DNA: TGTGCCAGCAGTTTTCTAGGGGGCGGGGAGACCCAGTACTTC
CDR3 protein: CASSFLGGGETQYF

J gene: TRBJ2-7
V gene: TRBV6-1
D gene: TRBD2
clone size: .
CDR3 DNA: TGTGCCAGCCGTAGGACTAGCGGGAGTATTGGCTACGAGCAGTACTTC
CDR3 protein: CASRRTSGSIGYEQYF

J gene: TRBJ2-7
V gene: TRBV5-1
D gene: .
clone size: many
CDR3 DNA: TGCGCCAGCAGCTGGTCGAGCAACTACGAGCAGTACTTC
CDR3 protein: CASSWSSNYEQYF

J gene: TRBJ1-6
V gene: TRBV4-3
D gene: .
clone size: .
CDR3 DNA: TGCGCCAGCAGCCAAACCAGGGTAGGAAGGTCACCCCTCCACTTT
CDR3 protein: CASSQTRVGRSPLHF

J gene: TRBJ2-7
V gene: TRBV18
D gene: TRBD1
clone size: few
CDR3 DNA: TGTGCCAGCTCACTATCCGTTACCGGGACAGGGGTAAACGAGCAGTACTTC
CDR3 protein: CASSLSVTGTGVNEQYF

J gene: TRBJ2-1
V gene: TRBV6-6
D gene: TRBD2
clone size: .
CDR3 DNA: TGTGCCAGCAGTTACACGGGACTAAATGAGCAGTTCTTC
CDR3 protein: CASSYTGLNEQFF

J gene: TRBJ2-1
V gene: TRBV4-3
D gene: TRBD2
clone size: .
CDR3 DNA: TGCGCCAGCAGCCGGCACACACTTGGCGGGGGAGAAAACAATGAGCAGTTCTTC
CDR3 protein: CASSRHTLGGGENNEQFF

J gene: TRBJ2-2
V gene: TRBV6-5
D gene: .
clone size: many
CDR3 DNA: TGTGCCAGCAGTTACTCCACAGGGTCGAGCACCGGGGAGCTGTTTTTT
CDR3 protein: CASSYSTGSSTGELFF

J gene: TRBJ2-3
V gene: TRBV4-2
D gene: TRBD1
clone size: many
CDR3 DNA: TGTGCCAGCAGCCAAGACGGACAGGGCAACACAGATACGCAGTATTTT
CDR3 protein: CASSQDGQGNTDTQYF

J gene: TRBJ2-7
V gene: TRBV5-1
D gene: .
clone size: .
CDR3 DNA: TGCGCCAGCAGCTTGGGCGGTCAGGCCCTCTACGAGCAGTACTTC
CDR3 protein: CASSLGGQALYEQYF

J gene: TRBJ1-4
V gene: TRBV15
D gene: TRBD1
clone size: few
CDR3 DNA: TGTGCCACCAGCAGATCAACAGGGGGGCCGACTAATGAAAAACTGTTTTTT
CDR3 protein: CATSRSTGGPTNEKLFF

J gene: TRBJ2-1
V gene: TRBV4-1
D gene: .
clone size: few
CDR3 DNA: TGCGCCAGCAGCCCTGGTTTCCCCCCCGTCTCCTACAATGAGCAGTTCTTC
CDR3 protein: CASSPGFPPVSYNEQFF

J gene: TRBJ1-1
V gene: TRBV5-1
D gene: TRBD1
clone size: .
CDR3 DNA: TGCGCCAGCAGCTTGGTGGACAGGTTTCATACTGAAGCTTTCTTT
CDR3 protein: CASSLVDRFHTEAFF

J gene: TRBJ2-7
V gene: TRBV7-3
D gene: .
clone size: few
CDR3 DNA: TGTGCCAGCAGCTTATATGGGGTTCCCTACGAGCAGTACTTC
CDR3 protein: CASSLYGVPYEQYF

J gene: TRBJ1-4
V gene: TRBV12-3/TRBV12-4
D gene: .
clone size: .
CDR3 DNA: TGTGCCAGCAGTTTAGGACTTCTCGGGGCTAATGAAAAACTGTTTTTT
CDR3 protein: CASSLGLLGANEKLFF

J gene: TRBJ2-7
V gene: TRBV19
D gene: TRBD2
clone size: .
CDR3 DNA: TGTGCCAGTAGTATCATGGCGGGGGCCTACGAGCAGTACTTC
CDR3 protein: CASSIMAGAYEQYF

J gene: TRBJ2-1
V gene: TRBV10-3
D gene: .
clone size: .
CDR3 DNA: TGTGCCATCAGTGAGTCGGCGGTCTCCCCGAATGAGCAGTTCTTC
CDR3 protein: CAISESAVSPNEQFF

J gene: TRBJ2-5
V gene: TRBV3-1
D gene: TRBD2
clone size: .
CDR3 DNA: TGTGCCAGCAGTGGGACTAGCCGCGGAAAGACCCAGTACTTC
CDR3 protein: CASSGTSRGKTQYF

J gene: TRBJ2-1
V gene: TRBV6-2/TRBV6-3
D gene: TRBD2
clone size: few
CDR3 DNA: TGTGCCAGCAGCTCGACTAGCGGGATTTACAATGAGCAGTTCTTC
CDR3 protein: CASSSTSGIYNEQFF

J gene: TRBJ2-2
V gene: TRBV6-2/TRBV6-3
D gene: .
clone size: many
CDR3 DNA: TGTGCCAGCAGTCGGCGAACAGAGTCGAACACCGGGGAGCTGTTTTTT
CDR3 protein: CASSRRTESNTGELFF

J gene: TRBJ1-5
V gene: TRBV6-2/TRBV6-3
D gene: TRBD1
clone size: few
CDR3 DNA: TGTGCCAGCAGAAGAAACGCCCAGGGGGAGCCCCAGCATTTT
CDR3 protein: CASRRNAQGEPQHF

J gene: TRBJ2-7
V gene: TRBV28
D gene: TRBD1
clone size: .
CDR3 DNA: TGTGCCAGCAGACCCGGGACAGGGTCCCCCTACGAGCAGTACTTC
CDR3 protein: CASRPGTGSPYEQYF

J gene: TRBJ2-3
V gene: TRBV20-1
D gene: .
clone size: .
CDR3 DNA: TGCAGTGCTCAGAGCGACCGATCCACAGATACGCAGTATTTT
CDR3 protein: CSAQSDRSTDTQYF

J gene: TRBJ2-1
V gene: TRBV12-3/TRBV12-4
D gene: .
clone size: .
CDR3 DNA: TGTGCCAGCATTGCGGGGACGTCCTACAATGAGCAGTTCTTC
CDR3 protein: CASIAGTSYNEQFF

J gene: TRBJ2-6
V gene: TRBV11-2
D gene: .
clone size: few
CDR3 DNA: TGTGCCAGCAGCCGTAGAATTCAGCCTGGGGCCAACGTCCTGACTTTC
CDR3 protein: CASSRRIQPGANVLTF

J gene: TRBJ2-2
V gene: TRBV9
D gene: TRBD1
clone size: once
CDR3 DNA: TGTGCCAGCAGCGGCCGGACAGGGCAAGGGCTCGCGAACACCGGGGAGCTGTTTTTT
CDR3 protein: CASSGRTGQGLANTGELFF

J gene: TRBJ1-4
V gene: TRBV7-8
D gene: .
clone size: few
CDR3 DNA: TGTGCCAGCAGGGCCTCGCGCGGGAACAATGAAAAACTGTTTTTT
CDR3 protein: CASRASRGNNEKLFF

J gene: TRBJ2-2
V gene: TRBV30
D gene: .
clone size: once
CDR3 DNA: TGTGCCTGGGATACCACTTCCACCGGGGAGCTGTTTTTT
CDR3 protein: CAWDTTSTGELFF

J gene: TRBJ2-7
V gene: TRBV29-1
D gene: TRBD1
clone size: few
CDR3 DNA: TGCACCATCGGTGGGGCAGGGGGCGAGCAGTACTTC
CDR3 protein: CTIGGAGGEQYF

J gene: TRBJ2-3
V gene: TRBV5-1
D gene: .
clone size: few
CDR3 DNA: TGCGCCAGCAGCTTACACGGGGATACGCAGTATTTT
CDR3 protein: CASSLHGDTQYF

J gene: TRBJ2-2
V gene: TRBV24-1
D gene: .
clone size: few
CDR3 DNA: TGTGCCACCAGTGATTCCGGTTACCTCACCGGGGAGCTGTTTTTT
CDR3 protein: CATSDSGYLTGELFF

J gene: TRBJ1-5
V gene: TRBV28
D gene: TRBD1
clone size: few
CDR3 DNA: TGTGCCAGCAGTTTACCAACAGGGGACAATCAGCCCCAGCATTTT
CDR3 protein: CASSLPTGDNQPQHF

J gene: TRBJ2-2
V gene: TRBV27
D gene: .
clone size: .
CDR3 DNA: TGTGCCACCCAGGCTCTAGCGAACACCGGGGAGCTGTTTTTT
CDR3 protein: CATQALANTGELFF

J gene: TRBJ2-6
V gene: TRBV10-2
D gene: .
clone size: few
CDR3 DNA: TGCGCCAGCAGTGATTGGGCAGGAGGGACTGGGGCCAACGTCCTGACTTTC
CDR3 protein: CASSDWAGGTGANVLTF

J gene: TRBJ1-2
V gene: TRBV10-2
D gene: .
clone size: .
CDR3 DNA: TGCGCCAGCAGGAGACCCACCCCTAACTATGGCTACACCTTC
CDR3 protein: CASRRPTPNYGYTF

J gene: TRBJ2-7
V gene: TRBV4-3
D gene: .
clone size: .
CDR3 DNA: TGCGCCAGCAGCCAATCGGGGGCAGGCTACGAGCAGTACTTC
CDR3 protein: CASSQSGAGYEQYF

J gene: TRBJ1-2
V gene: TRBV12-3/TRBV12-4
D gene: .
clone size: .
CDR3 DNA: TGTGCCAGCAGTTTATTTGATGCTAACTATGGCTACACCTTC
CDR3 protein: CASSLFDANYGYTF

J gene: TRBJ2-3
V gene: TRBV10-3
D gene: .
clone size: few
CDR3 DNA: TGTGCCATCAGTGAGGCAGGGGATACGCAGTATTTT
CDR3 protein: CAISEAGDTQYF

J gene: TRBJ2-1
V gene: TRBV7-9
D gene: TRBD2
clone size: .
CDR3 DNA: TGTGCCAGCAGCTTACAAAGCGGGAGTAATGAGCAGTTCTTC
CDR3 protein: CASSLQSGSNEQFF

J gene: TRBJ2-3
V gene: TRBV28
D gene: .
clone size: .
CDR3 DNA: TGTGCCAGCAGTTTACACTGGCCTTCAGATACGCAGTATTTT
CDR3 protein: CASSLHWPSDTQYF

J gene: TRBJ2-2
V gene: TRBV18
D gene: .
clone size: few
CDR3 DNA: TGTGCCAGCTCACCGGCGGCAGGGCCCGGGGAGCTGTTTTTT
CDR3 protein: CASSPAAGPGELFF